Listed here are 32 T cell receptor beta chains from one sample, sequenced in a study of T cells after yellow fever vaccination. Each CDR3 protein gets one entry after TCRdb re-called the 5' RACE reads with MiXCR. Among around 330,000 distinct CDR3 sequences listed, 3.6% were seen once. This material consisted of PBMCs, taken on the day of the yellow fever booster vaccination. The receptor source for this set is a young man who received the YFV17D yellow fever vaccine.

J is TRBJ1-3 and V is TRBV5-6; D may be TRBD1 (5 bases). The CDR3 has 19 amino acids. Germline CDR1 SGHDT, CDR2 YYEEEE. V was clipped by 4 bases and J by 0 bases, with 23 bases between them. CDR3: CASSRILGTGTFSGNTIYF. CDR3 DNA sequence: TGTGCCAGCAGCCGGATACTGGGGACCGGCACCTTCTCTGGAAACACCATATATTTT. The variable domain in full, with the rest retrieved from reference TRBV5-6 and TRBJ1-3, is DAGVTQSPTHLIKTRGQQVTLRCSPKSGHDTVSWYQQALGQGPQFIFQYYEEEERQRGNFPDRFSGHQFPNYSSELNVNALLLGDSALYLCASSRILGTGTFSGNTIYFGEGSWLTVV.

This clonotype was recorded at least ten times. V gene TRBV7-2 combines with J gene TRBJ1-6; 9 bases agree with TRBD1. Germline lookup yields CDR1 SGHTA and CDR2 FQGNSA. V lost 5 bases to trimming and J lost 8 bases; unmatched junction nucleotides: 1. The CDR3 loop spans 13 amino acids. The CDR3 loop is CASSRDRDSPLHF. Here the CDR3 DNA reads TGTGCCAGCAGCCGGGACAGGGATTCACCCCTCCACTTT.

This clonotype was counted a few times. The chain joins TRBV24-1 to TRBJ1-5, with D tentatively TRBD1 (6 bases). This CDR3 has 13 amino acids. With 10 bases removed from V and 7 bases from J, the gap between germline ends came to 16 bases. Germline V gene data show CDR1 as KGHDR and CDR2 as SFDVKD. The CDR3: CATPGRGGQPQHF. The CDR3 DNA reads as TGTGCCACGCCAGGGAGGGGGGGACAGCCCCAGCATTTT.

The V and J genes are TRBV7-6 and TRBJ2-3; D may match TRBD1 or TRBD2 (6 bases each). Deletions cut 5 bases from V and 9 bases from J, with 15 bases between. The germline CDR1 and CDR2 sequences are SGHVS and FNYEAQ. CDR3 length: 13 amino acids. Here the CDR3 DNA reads TGTGCCAGCAGCGGATTCGGGGGCAACACGCAGTATTTT. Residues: CASSGFGGNTQYF.

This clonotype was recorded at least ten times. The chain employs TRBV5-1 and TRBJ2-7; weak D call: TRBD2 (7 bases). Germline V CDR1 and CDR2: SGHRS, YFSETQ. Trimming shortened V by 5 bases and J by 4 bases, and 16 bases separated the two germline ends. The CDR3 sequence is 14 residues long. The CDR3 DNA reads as TGCGCCAGCAGTTCAACGGGGGGCCCATACGAGCAGTACTTC. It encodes CASSSTGGPYEQYF.

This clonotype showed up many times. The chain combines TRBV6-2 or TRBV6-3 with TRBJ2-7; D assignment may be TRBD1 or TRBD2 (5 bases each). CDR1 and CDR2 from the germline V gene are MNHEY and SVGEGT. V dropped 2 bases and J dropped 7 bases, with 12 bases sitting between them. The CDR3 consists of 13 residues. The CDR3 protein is CASSYPGKGEQYV. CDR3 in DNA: TGTGCCAGCAGTTACCCCGGGAAGGGGGAGCAGTACGTC.

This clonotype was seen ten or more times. In DNA form, the CDR3 reads TGCGCCAGCAGCCCTGAATTATACACAGATACGCAGTATTTT. It translates to CASSPELYTDTQYF. This chain joins TRBV4-3 and TRBJ2-3; D gene ambiguous. The CDR3 totals 14 residues. Germline CDR1 LGHNA, CDR2 YSLEER. V lost 4 bases to trimming and J lost 2 bases, with 10 bases between them.

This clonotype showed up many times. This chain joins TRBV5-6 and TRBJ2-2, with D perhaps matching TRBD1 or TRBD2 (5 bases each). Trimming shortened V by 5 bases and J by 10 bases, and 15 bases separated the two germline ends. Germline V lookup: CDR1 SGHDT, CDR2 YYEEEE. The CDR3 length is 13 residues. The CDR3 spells CASSDTGAVELFF. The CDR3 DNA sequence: TGTGCCAGCAGTGATACCGGGGCCGTGGAGCTGTTTTTT.

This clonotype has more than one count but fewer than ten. CDR3 loop: CASIKAQALTGELFF. The CDR3 DNA reads as TGTGCCAGCATTAAGGCACAGGCTCTCACCGGGGAGCTGTTTTTT. This chain links TRBV12-3 or TRBV12-4 with TRBJ2-2, with D tentatively TRBD1 (5 bases). This CDR3 comprises 15 residues. The ends were cut back, 7 bases at V and 4 bases at J, with 16 bases in the middle.

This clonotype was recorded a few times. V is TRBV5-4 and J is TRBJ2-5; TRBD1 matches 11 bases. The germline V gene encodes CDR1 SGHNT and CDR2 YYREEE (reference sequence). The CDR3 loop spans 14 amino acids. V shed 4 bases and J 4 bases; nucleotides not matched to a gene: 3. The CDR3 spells CASSHGQGAETQYF. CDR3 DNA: TGTGCCAGCAGCCACGGACAGGGGGCAGAGACCCAGTACTTC.

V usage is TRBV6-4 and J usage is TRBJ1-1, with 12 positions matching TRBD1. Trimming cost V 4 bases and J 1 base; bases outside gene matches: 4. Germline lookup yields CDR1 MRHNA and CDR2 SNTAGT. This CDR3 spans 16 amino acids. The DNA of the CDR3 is TGTGCCAGCAGTGGGGACAGGGGGCCTGAGAACACTGAAGCTTTCTTT. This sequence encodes CASSGDRGPENTEAFF.

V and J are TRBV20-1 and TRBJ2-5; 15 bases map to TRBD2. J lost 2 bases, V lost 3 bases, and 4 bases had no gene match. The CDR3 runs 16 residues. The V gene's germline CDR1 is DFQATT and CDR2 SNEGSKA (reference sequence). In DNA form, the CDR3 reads TGCAGTGCTAGGGGACTAGCGGGGGGCCCTCAAGAGACCCAGTACTTC. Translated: CSARGLAGGPQETQYF.

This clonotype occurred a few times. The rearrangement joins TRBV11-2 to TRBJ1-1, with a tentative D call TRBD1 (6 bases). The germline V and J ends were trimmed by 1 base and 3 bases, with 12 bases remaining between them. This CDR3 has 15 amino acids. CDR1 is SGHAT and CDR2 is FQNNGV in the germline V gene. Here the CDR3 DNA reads TGTGCCAGCAGCTTAGGAAGGACAGCCTACACTGAAGCTTTCTTT. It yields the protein CASSLGRTAYTEAFF.

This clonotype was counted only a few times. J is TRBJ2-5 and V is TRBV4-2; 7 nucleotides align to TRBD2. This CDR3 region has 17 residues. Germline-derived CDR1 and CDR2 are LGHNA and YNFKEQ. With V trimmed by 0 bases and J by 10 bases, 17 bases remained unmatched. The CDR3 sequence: CASSQDFGGGPRGSQYF. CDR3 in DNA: TGTGCCAGCAGCCAAGATTTTGGCGGGGGTCCCCGGGGGAGCCAGTACTTC.

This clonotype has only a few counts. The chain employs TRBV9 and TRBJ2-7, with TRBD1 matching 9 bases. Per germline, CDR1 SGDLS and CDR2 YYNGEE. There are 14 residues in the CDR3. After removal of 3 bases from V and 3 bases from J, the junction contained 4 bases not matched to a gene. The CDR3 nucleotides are TGTGCCAGCAGCGGCCGGGACAGGGACTACGAGCAGTACGTC. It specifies CASSGRDRDYEQYV.

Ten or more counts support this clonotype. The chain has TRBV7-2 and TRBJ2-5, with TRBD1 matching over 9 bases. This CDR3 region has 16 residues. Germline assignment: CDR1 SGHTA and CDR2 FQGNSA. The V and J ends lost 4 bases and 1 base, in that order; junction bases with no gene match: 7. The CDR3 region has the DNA TGTGCCAGCAGCTCACCGGGACAGGGAATCCAAGAGACCCAGTACTTC. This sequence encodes CASSSPGQGIQETQYF.

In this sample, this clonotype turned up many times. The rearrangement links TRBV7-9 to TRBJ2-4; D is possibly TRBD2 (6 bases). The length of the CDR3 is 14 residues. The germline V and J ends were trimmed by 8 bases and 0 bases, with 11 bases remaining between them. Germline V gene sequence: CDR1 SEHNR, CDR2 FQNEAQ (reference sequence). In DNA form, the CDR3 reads TGTGCCAGCTCTGGCGGGATAGCCAAAAACATTCAGTACTTC. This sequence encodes CASSGGIAKNIQYF. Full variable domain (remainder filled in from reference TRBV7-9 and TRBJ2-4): DTGVSQNPRHKITKRGQNVTFRCDPISEHNRLYWYRQTLGQGPEFLTYFQNEAQLEKSRLLSDRFSAERPKGSFSTLEIQRTEQGDSAMYLCASSGGIAKNIQYFGAGTRLSVL.

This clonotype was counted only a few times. CDR3 nucleotide sequence: TGTGCCAGCACCCTCCTCTGGGGACAGGACCAAGAGACCCAGTACTTC. Protein sequence: CASTLLWGQDQETQYF. The rearrangement joins TRBV6-5 to TRBJ2-5, with TRBD1 matching 8 bases. The V segment lost 7 bases and the J segment 0 bases; nucleotides outside the gene matches: 10. Per the germline V gene, CDR1 is MNHEY and CDR2 is SVGAGI. CDR3 length: 16 amino acids.

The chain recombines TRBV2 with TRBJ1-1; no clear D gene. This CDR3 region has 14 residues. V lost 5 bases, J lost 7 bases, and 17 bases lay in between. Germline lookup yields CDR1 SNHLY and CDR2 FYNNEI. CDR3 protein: CASSSPNNRDEAFF. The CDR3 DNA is TGTGCCAGCAGTTCGCCAAATAATCGGGATGAAGCTTTCTTT.

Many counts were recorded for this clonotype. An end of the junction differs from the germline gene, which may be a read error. This CDR3 reads CASSQIGRLDEAFF. The CDR3 DNA is TGTGCCAGCAGCCAAATAGGACGTTTAGACGAAGCTTTTTTT. The V call is TRBV7-2, the J call TRBJ1-1, with no clear D. Germline CDR1 is SGHTA and CDR2 is FQGNSA. This CDR3 region has 14 residues.

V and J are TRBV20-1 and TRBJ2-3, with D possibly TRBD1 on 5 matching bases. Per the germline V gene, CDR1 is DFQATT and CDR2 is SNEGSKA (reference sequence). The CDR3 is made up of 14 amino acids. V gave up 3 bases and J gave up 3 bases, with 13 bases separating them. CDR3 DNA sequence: TGCAGTGCTAGTTTCAGGGCAAGTACAGATACGCAGTATTTT. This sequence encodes CSASFRASTDTQYF.

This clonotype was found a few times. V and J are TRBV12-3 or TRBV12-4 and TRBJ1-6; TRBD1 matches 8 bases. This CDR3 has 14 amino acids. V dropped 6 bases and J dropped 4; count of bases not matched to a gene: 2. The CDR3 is CASSRTGYNSPLHF. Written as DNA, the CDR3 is TGTGCCAGCAGCCGGACAGGGTATAATTCACCCCTCCACTTT.

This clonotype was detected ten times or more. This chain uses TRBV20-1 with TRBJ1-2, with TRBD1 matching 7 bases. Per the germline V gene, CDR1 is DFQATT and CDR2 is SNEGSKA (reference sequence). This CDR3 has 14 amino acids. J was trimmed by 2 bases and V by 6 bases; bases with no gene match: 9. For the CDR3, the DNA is TGCAGTGCCTCCTCCGGGACAGAAAACTATGGCTACACCTTC. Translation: CSASSGTENYGYTF.

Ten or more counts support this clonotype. CDR3 loop: CSARGAGGGIHEQFF. The CDR3 nucleotides are TGCAGTGCTAGAGGCGCAGGGGGCGGTATCCATGAGCAGTTCTTC. The chain links TRBV20-1 to TRBJ2-1; 8 bases align to TRBD1. The CDR3 runs 15 residues. Trimming removed 1 base from V and 8 bases from J; junction bases left unmatched: 10. Germline values: CDR1 DFQATT, CDR2 SNEGSKA (reference sequence).

CDR3 DNA: TGTGCCAGCAGTCCCCTTAATCGCGGGGGGGCCCCCTACGAGCAGTACTTC. It encodes CASSPLNRGGAPYEQYF. This chain uses TRBV6-2 or TRBV6-3 with TRBJ2-7; TRBD2 aligns across 9 bases. The CDR3 is made up of 17 amino acids. The J segment lost 2 bases and the V segment lost 5 bases, leaving 13 bases of the junction unmatched. From germline, CDR1 is MNHEY and CDR2 SVGEGT.

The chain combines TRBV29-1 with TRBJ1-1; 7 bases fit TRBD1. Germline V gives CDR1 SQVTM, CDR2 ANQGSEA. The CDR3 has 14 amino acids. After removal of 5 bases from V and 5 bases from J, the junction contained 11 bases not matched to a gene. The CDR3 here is CSVLPQGGITEAFF. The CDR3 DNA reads TGCAGCGTTTTGCCCCAGGGGGGAATAACTGAAGCTTTCTTT.

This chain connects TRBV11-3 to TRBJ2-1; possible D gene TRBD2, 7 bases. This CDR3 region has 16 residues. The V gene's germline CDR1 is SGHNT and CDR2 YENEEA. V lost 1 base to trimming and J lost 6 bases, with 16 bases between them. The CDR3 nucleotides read TGTGCCAGCAGCTTAGTGTTTGGGGGGGCCCTCAATGAGCAGTTCTTC. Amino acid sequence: CASSLVFGGALNEQFF.

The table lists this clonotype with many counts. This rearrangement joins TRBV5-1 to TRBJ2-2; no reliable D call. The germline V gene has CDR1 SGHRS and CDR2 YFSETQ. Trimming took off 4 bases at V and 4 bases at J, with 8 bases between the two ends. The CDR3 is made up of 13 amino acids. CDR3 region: CASSEDGTGELFF. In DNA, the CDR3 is TGCGCCAGCAGCGAGGACGGCACCGGGGAGCTGTTTTTT.

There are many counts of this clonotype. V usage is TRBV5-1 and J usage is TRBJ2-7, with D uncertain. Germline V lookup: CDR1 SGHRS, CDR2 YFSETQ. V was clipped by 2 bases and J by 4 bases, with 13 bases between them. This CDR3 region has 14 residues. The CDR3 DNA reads TGCGCCAGCAGCTTTCTCGGTTACCCTTACGAGCAGTACTTC. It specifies CASSFLGYPYEQYF.

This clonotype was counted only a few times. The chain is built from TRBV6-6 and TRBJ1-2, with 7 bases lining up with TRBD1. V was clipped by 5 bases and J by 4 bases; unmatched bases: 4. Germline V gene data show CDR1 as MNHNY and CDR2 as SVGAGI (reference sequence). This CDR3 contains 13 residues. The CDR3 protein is CASSGQDRYGYTF. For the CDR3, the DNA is TGTGCCAGCAGTGGACAGGACCGCTATGGCTACACCTTC.

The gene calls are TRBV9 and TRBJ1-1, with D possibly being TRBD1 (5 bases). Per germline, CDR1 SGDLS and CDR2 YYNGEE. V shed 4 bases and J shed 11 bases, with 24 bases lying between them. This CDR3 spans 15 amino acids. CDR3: CASSPRVGRRDEAFF. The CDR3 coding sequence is TGTGCCAGCAGCCCTAGAGTTGGGCGCCGGGACGAGGCTTTCTTT.

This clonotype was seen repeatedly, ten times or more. The CDR3 DNA is TGCGCCAGCAAGCCAGGGGCCGGTAATTCACCCCTCCACTTT. The encoded protein is CASKPGAGNSPLHF. This chain joins TRBV5-1 and TRBJ1-6, with D tentatively TRBD1 (6 bases). In germline, CDR1 is SGHRS, CDR2 YFSETQ. Trimming shortened V by 6 bases and J by 6 bases, and 13 bases separated the two germline ends. This CDR3 comprises 14 residues.